This T cell receptor beta chain appears in the sequencing data of a study of CD8+ T cells in alopecia areata. The germline gives CDR1 MNHEY, CDR2 SMNVEV (reference sequence). The CDR3 is 18 amino acids. V was pared by 5 bases and J by 0 bases, with 22 bases between. Described treatment: oral pan-JAK inhibitor, 5-10 mg twice daily. Those with alopecia areata gave lesional scalp punch biopsies and peripheral blood. As the sequencing template, cDNA was produced by extracting RNA and reverse transcribing it. Method: immunoSEQ multiplex PCR; TCRdb's copy keeps in-frame clones and lacks some. The data hold around 270,000 clones, with roughly 60% observed a single time.

The material was CD4+ T cells sorted from blood, obtained at week 24, from a patient treated with tofacitinib. The sequence was collected from a human donor with alopecia areata. V gene TRBV27 combines with J gene TRBJ1-1, with D uncertain. This CDR3 reads CASSPVPRRAQVNTEAFF. Here the CDR3 DNA reads TGTGCCAGCAGTCCCGTCCCCCGGAGGGCTCAGGTGAACACTGAAGCTTTCTTT.